The 19 T cell receptor beta chains reported below all come from one sample, sequenced in a study of blood T cell repertoires in COVID-19. Generated by immunoSEQ multiplex PCR, the TCRdb table keeps only in-frame clones and is missing some. The sample includes 150,000 or so clones, roughly 84% of them seen just once. Sequencing used PBMCs or T cells enriched from blood (not recorded which). The source of these receptors is a woman between 45 and 65 years old who had been exposed to COVID-19.

V usage is TRBV5-1 and J usage is TRBJ2-1, with 10 bases aligning to TRBD1. The V gene's germline CDR1 is SGHRS and CDR2 YFSETQ. The ends lost 6 bases at V and 2 bases at J; junction bases unmatched: 8. The CDR3 is 16 amino acids. The CDR3 reads CASTINGQGAYNEQFF. The DNA of the CDR3 is TGCGCCAGCACTATTAATGGACAGGGGGCCTACAATGAGCAGTTCTTC.

This clone is a singleton in its sample. The chain recombines TRBV6-1 with TRBJ2-5; possibly TRBD2 for D (7 bases). The V end was cut by 3 bases, the J end by 0 bases, with 20 bases between. CDR3 length: 18 residues. The germline CDR1 and CDR2 sequences are MNHNS and SASEGT. CDR3 amino acids: CASSERGEGYYYQETQYF. CDR3 bases: TGTGCCAGCAGTGAGAGGGGGGAGGGCTATTACTACCAAGAGACCCAGTACTTC.

The chain couples TRBV4-2 to TRBJ1-2; TRBD1 aligns across 7 bases. The CDR3 runs 16 residues. Germline assignment: CDR1 LGHNA and CDR2 YNFKEQ. Trimming at V came to 0 bases and at J to 4 bases, leaving 8 bases not matched to a gene. Written as DNA, the CDR3 is TGTGCCAGCAGCCAAGATTGGCGGGACAGCCTCTATGGCTACACCTTC. The encoded protein is CASSQDWRDSLYGYTF.

V is TRBV7-8 and J is TRBJ2-2; no clear D gene. The CDR3 contains 13 residues. Germline V gene lookup returns CDR1 SGHVS and CDR2 FQNEAQ. Trimming took 1 base from V and 5 from J, leaving 5 bases between them. The chain's CDR3 is CASSLGRTGELFF. CDR3 sequence (DNA): TGTGCCAGCAGCTTAGGCCGGACCGGGGAGCTGTTTTTT.

This clone appeared once. As DNA, the CDR3 is TGTGCCAGCAGTTACGTCGCGGGAGGGACAGATACGCAGTATTTT. Protein sequence: CASSYVAGGTDTQYF. The rearrangement links TRBV6-6 to TRBJ2-3, with TRBD2 matching 9 bases. Germline trimming cut 2 bases from V and 3 bases from J; bases unmatched to any gene: 3. Germline CDR1 and CDR2: MNHNY and SVGAGI (reference sequence). CDR3 length: 15 residues.

The chain carries TRBV27 and TRBJ2-1; perhaps TRBD2 as D (6 bases). Looked up from germline, CDR1 is MNHEY and CDR2 is SMNVEV (reference sequence). Between the trimmed V and J ends, which lost 5 bases and 6 bases, there was a span of 14 bases. The CDR3 spans 14 residues. The CDR3 protein is CASSPPRRGNEQFF. For the CDR3, the DNA is TGTGCCAGCAGTCCACCCCGGAGGGGCAATGAGCAGTTCTTC.

The CDR3 loop is CASSELAGGIDTQYF. In DNA form, the CDR3 reads TGTGCCAGCAGTGAACTAGCGGGGGGGATAGATACGCAGTATTTT. The rearrangement links TRBV2 to TRBJ2-3, with 12 bases that match TRBD2. V lost 2 bases and J lost 5; bases outside the gene matches: 2. This CDR3 spans 15 amino acids. Germline values: CDR1 SNHLY, CDR2 FYNNEI.

The V call is TRBV9, the J call TRBJ2-1, with no clear D. Germline CDR1 is SGDLS and CDR2 is YYNGEE. V gave up 0 bases and J gave up 10 bases, with 8 bases separating them. The length of the CDR3 is 12 residues. The DNA for the CDR3 is TGTGCCAGCAGCGTAGGTGGCCCGGAGCAGTTCTTC. Translated, it gives CASSVGGPEQFF. Looking up the rest from reference TRBV9 and TRBJ2-1 gives the full variable domain: DSGVTQTPKHLITATGQRVTLRCSPRSGDLSVYWYQQSLDQGLQFLIQYYNGEERAKGNILERFSAQQFPDLHSELNLSSLELGDSALYFCASSVGGPEQFFGPGTRLTVL.

The chain joins TRBV10-2 to TRBJ1-4; D ambiguous. Trimming stripped 6 bases from V and 7 bases from J, with 12 bases between. The CDR3 length is 13 residues. CDR1 and CDR2 (germline): WSHSY, SAAADI. The DNA for the CDR3 is TGCGCCAGCAGGGTCCCGGTAAGTGAAAAACTGTTTTTT. Its translation is CASRVPVSEKLFF.

This clone was seen a single time. This sample includes further DNA sequences coding for the same CDR3. The chain joins TRBV9 to TRBJ2-1; 8 nucleotides match TRBD1. Germline V CDR1 and CDR2: SGDLS, YYNGEE. This CDR3 region has 12 residues. V lost 2 bases to trimming and J lost 9 bases; unmatched junction nucleotides: 1. The CDR3 spells CASSVDRGEQFF. The CDR3 nucleotides read TGTGCCAGCAGCGTCGACAGGGGTGAGCAGTTCTTC.

In its sample, this clone was seen a few times. This chain uses TRBV15 with TRBJ2-2; D remains ambiguous. V was trimmed by 0 bases and J by 10 bases, leaving 6 bases between them. Germline lookup yields CDR1 LNHNV and CDR2 YYDKDF (reference sequence). CDR3 length: 12 residues. The CDR3 nucleotides read TGTGCCACCAGCAGAGAGACATCGGAGCTGTTTTTT. It yields the protein CATSRETSELFF.

The CDR3 is CASSQAGGSYNEQFF. The DNA of the CDR3 is TGCGCCAGCAGCCAGGCGGGAGGCTCCTACAATGAGCAGTTCTTC. The rearrangement joins TRBV4-3 to TRBJ2-1; 8 bases are shared with TRBD2. CDR3 length: 15 residues. The germline V gene has CDR1 LGHNA and CDR2 YSLEER. V trimming: 3 bases; J trimming: 0 bases; junction bases outside the gene matches: 1.

V usage is TRBV5-1 and J usage is TRBJ2-1, with TRBD1 as a possible D gene (6 bases). Germline CDR1 reads SGHRS; CDR2 reads YFSETQ. The CDR3 is 14 residues long. Trimming stripped 4 bases from V and 4 bases from J, with 12 bases between. CDR3 region: CASSPDRIYNEQFF. The DNA of the CDR3 is TGCGCCAGCAGCCCCGACAGGATATACAATGAGCAGTTCTTC.

This chain joins TRBV9 and TRBJ2-7; no clear D. CDR3 length equals 13 residues. Germline CDR1 reads SGDLS; CDR2 reads YYNGEE. Trimming took off 0 bases at V and 2 bases at J, with 6 bases between the two ends. The CDR3: CASSVGATYEQYF. The DNA for the CDR3 is TGTGCCAGCAGCGTAGGGGCGACCTACGAGCAGTACTTC.

V is TRBV21-1 and J is TRBJ2-7; TRBD1 is the table's D call, not checked against the DNA. TRBV21-1 is a documented pseudogene. The CDR3 consists of 15 residues. CDR3 sequence (DNA): TGTGCCAGCAGCAGATTGGGACAGGGGGCTTACGAGCAGTACTTC. Translation: CASSRLGQGAYEQYF.

This chain joins TRBV3-1 (or the pseudogene TRBV3-2) and TRBJ2-1, with TRBD2 identical over 9 bases. Germline V gene sequence: CDR1 LGHDT, CDR2 YNNKEL (reference sequence). V gave up 4 bases and J gave up 2 bases; unmatched junction bases: 9. The CDR3 loop spans 17 amino acids. Here the CDR3 reads CASSRPIGGRAYNEQFF. CDR3 bases: TGTGCCAGCAGCCGCCCCATAGGCGGGAGGGCCTACAATGAGCAGTTCTTC.

The V and J genes are TRBV29-1 and TRBJ1-5, with 7 nucleotides matching TRBD1. Germline CDR1 SQVTM, CDR2 ANQGSEA. Trimming took 6 bases from V and 4 from J; bases not matched to a gene: 3. CDR3 length: 12 amino acids. DNA for the CDR3: TGCAGCGTCTCGGGACAGAATCAGCCCCAGCATTTT. It translates to CSVSGQNQPQHF.

The chain recombines TRBV15 with TRBJ2-7, with 9 bases aligning to TRBD1. The germline CDR1 and CDR2 sequences are LNHNV and YYDKDF (reference sequence). This CDR3 is built from 14 residues. Trimming took 1 base from V and 5 from J; bases not matched to a gene: 3. The CDR3 sequence: CATSRARDRDEQYF. In DNA, the CDR3 is TGTGCCACCAGCAGAGCCCGGGACAGGGACGAGCAGTACTTC.

The chain uses TRBV4-1 and TRBJ1-5; 8 nucleotides agree with TRBD1. CDR3 length equals 16 residues. The V and J ends lost 1 base and 6 bases, in that order; junction bases with no gene match: 8. Germline CDR1 MGHRA, CDR2 YSYEKL. CDR3 region: CASSQGNSGGIQPQHF. The CDR3 DNA is TGCGCCAGCAGCCAAGGTAATTCAGGGGGCATTCAGCCCCAGCATTTT.